The sequence of this T cell receptor beta chain was determined in a study of beta chain features in type 1 diabetes. About the study: Sorted cells examined across all samples numbered about 110,000,000.

V lost 5 bases, J lost 1 base, and 12 bases lay in between. In germline, CDR1 is LNHDA, CDR2 SQIVND (reference sequence). This CDR3 comprises 14 residues. Expressed TCRB transcripts were sequenced because the entire RNA isolate underwent reverse transcription. Generated by immunoSEQ multiplex PCR, the TCRdb table keeps only in-frame clones and is missing some. This sample has over 150,000 clones, with under 9.5% found just once. In this sample, this clone turned up many times. Its matching antigen is unknown. Study outcomes and limitations: Within each of all four CD4+ subsets, Type 1 diabetes patients had TCRB CDR3s that were moderately but significantly shorter. PCR may have favored shorter templates equally in patients and controls.

J is TRBJ2-7 and V is TRBV19; D remains ambiguous. The sequencing input was central memory CD4+ T cells from blood. The sequence was collected from a man aged 18 to 35 in good health. Here the CDR3 reads CASSPRLESYEQYF. CDR3 bases: TGTGCCAGTAGTCCTCGACTGGAATCCTACGAGCAGTACTTC.